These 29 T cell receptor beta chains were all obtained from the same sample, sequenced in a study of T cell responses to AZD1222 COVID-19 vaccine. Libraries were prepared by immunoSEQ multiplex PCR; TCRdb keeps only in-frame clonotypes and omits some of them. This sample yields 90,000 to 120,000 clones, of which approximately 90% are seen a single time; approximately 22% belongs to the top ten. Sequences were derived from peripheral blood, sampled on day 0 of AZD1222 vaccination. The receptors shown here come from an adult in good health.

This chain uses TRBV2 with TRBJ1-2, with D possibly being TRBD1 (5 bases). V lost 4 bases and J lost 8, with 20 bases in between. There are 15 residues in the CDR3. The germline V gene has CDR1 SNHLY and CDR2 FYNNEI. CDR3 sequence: CASSVGQGGSRGYTF. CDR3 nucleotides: TGTGCCAGCAGTGTGGGTCAGGGAGGATCTCGAGGCTACACCTTC.

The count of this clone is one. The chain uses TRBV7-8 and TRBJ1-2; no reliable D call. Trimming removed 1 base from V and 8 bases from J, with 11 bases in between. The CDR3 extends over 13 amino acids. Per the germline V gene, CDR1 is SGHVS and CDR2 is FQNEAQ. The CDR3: CASSLGRNNGYTF. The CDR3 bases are TGTGCCAGCAGCTTAGGTCGCAATAACGGCTACACCTTC.

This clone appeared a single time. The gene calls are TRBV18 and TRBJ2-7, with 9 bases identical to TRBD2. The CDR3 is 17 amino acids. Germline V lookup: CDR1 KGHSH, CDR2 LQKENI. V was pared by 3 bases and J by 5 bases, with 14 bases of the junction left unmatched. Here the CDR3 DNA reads TGTGCCAGCTCACCGAGTTCAAGCGGGGGGCAGTGGAACGAGCAGTACTTC. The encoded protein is CASSPSSSGGQWNEQYF.

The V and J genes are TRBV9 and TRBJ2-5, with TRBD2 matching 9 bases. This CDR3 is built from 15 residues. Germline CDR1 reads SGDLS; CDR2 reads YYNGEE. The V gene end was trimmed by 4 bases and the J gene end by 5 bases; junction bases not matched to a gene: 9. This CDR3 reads CASSPTGTSWETQYF. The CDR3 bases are TGTGCCAGCAGCCCGACCGGGACTAGCTGGGAGACCCAGTACTTC. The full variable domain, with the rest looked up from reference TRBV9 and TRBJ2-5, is DSGVTQTPKHLITATGQRVTLRCSPRSGDLSVYWYQQSLDQGLQFLIQYYNGEERAKGNILERFSAQQFPDLHSELNLSSLELGDSALYFCASSPTGTSWETQYFGPGTRLLVL.

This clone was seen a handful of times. This CDR3 reads CAWTGGHYNEQFF. CDR3 nucleotides: TGTGCCTGGACAGGGGGCCATTACAATGAGCAGTTCTTC. V and J are TRBV30 and TRBJ2-1; 8 bases are a match to TRBD1. The CDR3 has 13 amino acids. CDR1 and CDR2 (germline): GTSNPN, SVGIG (reference sequence). V trimming: 4 bases; J trimming: 4 bases; junction bases outside the gene matches: 3.

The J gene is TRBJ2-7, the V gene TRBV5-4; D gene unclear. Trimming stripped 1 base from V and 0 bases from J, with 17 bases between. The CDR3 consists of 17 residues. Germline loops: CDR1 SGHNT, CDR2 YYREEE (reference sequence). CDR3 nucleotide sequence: TGTGCCAGCAGCTTGACTATTTGGCCGCGGAACTCCTACGAGCAGTACTTC. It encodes CASSLTIWPRNSYEQYF. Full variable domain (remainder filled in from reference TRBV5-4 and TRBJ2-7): ETGVTQSPTHLIKTRGQQVTLRCSSQSGHNTVSWYQQALGQGPQFIFQYYREEENGRGNFPPRFSGLQFPNYSSELNVNALELDDSALYLCASSLTIWPRNSYEQYFGPGTRLTVT.

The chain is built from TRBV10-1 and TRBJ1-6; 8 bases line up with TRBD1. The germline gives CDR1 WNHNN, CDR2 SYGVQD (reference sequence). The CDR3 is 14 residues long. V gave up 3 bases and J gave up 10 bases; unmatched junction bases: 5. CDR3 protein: CASSDGQGGSPLHF. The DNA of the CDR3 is TGCGCCAGCAGTGACGGACAGGGTGGATCACCCCTCCACTTT.

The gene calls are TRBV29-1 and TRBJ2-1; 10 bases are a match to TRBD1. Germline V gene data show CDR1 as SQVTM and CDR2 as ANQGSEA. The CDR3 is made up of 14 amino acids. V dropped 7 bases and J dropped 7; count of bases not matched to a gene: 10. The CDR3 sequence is CSAPLGTGDNEQFF. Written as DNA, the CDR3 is TGCAGCGCCCCCCTTGGGACAGGGGATAATGAGCAGTTCTTC.

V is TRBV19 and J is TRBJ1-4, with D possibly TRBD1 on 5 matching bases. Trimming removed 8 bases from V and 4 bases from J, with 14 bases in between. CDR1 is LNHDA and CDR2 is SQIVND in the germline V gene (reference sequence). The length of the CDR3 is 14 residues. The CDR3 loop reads CASAIDSNNEKLFF. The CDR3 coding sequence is TGTGCCAGTGCCATAGACAGCAATAATGAAAAACTGTTTTTT.

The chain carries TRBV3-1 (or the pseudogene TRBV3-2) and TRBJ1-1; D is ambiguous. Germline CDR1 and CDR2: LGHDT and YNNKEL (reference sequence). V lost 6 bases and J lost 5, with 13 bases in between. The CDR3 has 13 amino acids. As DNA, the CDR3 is TGTGCCAGCAGTCTAAATTTGGGAACTGAAGCTTTCTTT. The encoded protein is CASSLNLGTEAFF.

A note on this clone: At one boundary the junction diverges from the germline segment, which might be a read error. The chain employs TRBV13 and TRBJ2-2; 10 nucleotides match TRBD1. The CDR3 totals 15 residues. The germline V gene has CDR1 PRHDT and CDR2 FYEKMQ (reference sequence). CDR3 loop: CASSEDRGNPGELFF. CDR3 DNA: TGTGCCAGCAGCGAGGACAGGGGGAACCCCGGGGAGCTGTTTTTT.

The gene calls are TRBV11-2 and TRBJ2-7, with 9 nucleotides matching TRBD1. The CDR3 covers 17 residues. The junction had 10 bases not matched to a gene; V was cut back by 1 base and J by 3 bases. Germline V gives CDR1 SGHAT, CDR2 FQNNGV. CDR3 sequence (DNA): TGTGCCAGCAGCTTAGTCCGCGGGACAGGGTTAAACTACGAGCAGTACTTC. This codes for CASSLVRGTGLNYEQYF.

CDR3 coding DNA: TGTGCCAGCAGCTATCACGGGGAGCTGTTTTTT. This codes for CASSYHGELFF. The chain couples TRBV5-5 to TRBJ2-2; D gene unclear. Trimming shortened V by 3 bases and J by 7 bases, and 4 bases separated the two germline ends. Germline assignment: CDR1 SGHKS and CDR2 YYEKEE (reference sequence). This CDR3 comprises 11 residues.

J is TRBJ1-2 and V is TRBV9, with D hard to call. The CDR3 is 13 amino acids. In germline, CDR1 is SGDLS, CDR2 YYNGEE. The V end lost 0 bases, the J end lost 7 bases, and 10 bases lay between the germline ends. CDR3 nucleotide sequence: TGTGCCAGCAGCGTAGGAAGGGATTCTGGCTACACCTTC. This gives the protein CASSVGRDSGYTF. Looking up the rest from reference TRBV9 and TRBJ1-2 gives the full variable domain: DSGVTQTPKHLITATGQRVTLRCSPRSGDLSVYWYQQSLDQGLQFLIQYYNGEERAKGNILERFSAQQFPDLHSELNLSSLELGDSALYFCASSVGRDSGYTFGSGTRLTVV.

The CDR3 reads CASSLFGGEQYF. CDR3 coding DNA: TGTGCCAGCAGCTTATTCGGGGGTGAGCAGTACTTC. V usage is TRBV7-8 and J usage is TRBJ2-7, with D possibly being TRBD2 (6 bases). This CDR3 has 12 residues. With 2 bases removed from V and 7 bases from J, the gap between germline ends came to 9 bases. Germline lookup yields CDR1 SGHVS and CDR2 FQNEAQ.

DNA for the CDR3: TGTGCCAGCAGTGCGGGACAGGGGGCTTCGTACGTGAAGGTAGCTTTCTTT. Protein sequence: CASSAGQGASYVKVAFF. V and J are TRBV6-4 and TRBJ1-1, with 12 bases fitting TRBD1. There are 17 residues in the CDR3. Trimming cost V 4 bases and J 10 bases; bases outside gene matches: 16. The V gene's germline CDR1 is MRHNA and CDR2 SNTAGT.

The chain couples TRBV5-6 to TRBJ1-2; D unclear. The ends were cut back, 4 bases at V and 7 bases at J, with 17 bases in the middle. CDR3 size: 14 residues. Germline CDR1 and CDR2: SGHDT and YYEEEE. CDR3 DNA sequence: TGTGCCAGCAGCCGGCGGTGGGAATTGGGTGGCTACACCTTC. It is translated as CASSRRWELGGYTF.

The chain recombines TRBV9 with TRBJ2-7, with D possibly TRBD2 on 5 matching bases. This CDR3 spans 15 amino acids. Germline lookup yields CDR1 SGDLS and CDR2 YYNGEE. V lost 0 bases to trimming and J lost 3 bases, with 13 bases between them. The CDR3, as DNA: TGTGCCAGCAGCGTAGCGAGCGGACCCTACTACGAGCAGTACTTC. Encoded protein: CASSVASGPYYEQYF.

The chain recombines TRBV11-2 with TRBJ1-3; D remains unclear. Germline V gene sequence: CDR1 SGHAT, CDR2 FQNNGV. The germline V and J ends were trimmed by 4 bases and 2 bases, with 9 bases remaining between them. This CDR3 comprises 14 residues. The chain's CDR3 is CASSSSFPGNTIYF. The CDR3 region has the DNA TGTGCCAGCAGCTCTAGTTTTCCTGGAAACACCATATATTTT.

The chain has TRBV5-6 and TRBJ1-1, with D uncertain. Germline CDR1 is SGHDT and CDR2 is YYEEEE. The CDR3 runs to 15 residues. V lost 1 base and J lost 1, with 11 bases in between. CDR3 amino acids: CASSLYSWGNTEAFF. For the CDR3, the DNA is TGTGCCAGCAGCTTGTATAGTTGGGGGAACACTGAAGCTTTCTTT.

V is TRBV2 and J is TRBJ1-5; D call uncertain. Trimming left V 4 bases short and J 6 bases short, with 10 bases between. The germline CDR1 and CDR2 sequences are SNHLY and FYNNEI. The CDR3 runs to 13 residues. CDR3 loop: CASSVNFGQPQHF. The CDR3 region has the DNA TGTGCCAGCAGTGTAAATTTTGGTCAGCCCCAGCATTTT. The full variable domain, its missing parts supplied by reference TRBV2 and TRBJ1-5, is EPEVTQTPSHQVTQMGQEVILRCVPISNHLYFYWYRQILGQKVEFLVSFYNNEISEKSEIFDDQFSVERPDGSNFTLKIRSTKLEDSAMYFCASSVNFGQPQHFGDGTRLSIL.

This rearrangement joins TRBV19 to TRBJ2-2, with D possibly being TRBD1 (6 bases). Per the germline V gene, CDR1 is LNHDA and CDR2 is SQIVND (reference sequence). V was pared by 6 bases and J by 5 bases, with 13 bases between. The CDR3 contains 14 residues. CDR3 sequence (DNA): TGTGCCAGTAGCAGAAAAGGGGGAACCGGGGAGCTGTTTTTT. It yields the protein CASSRKGGTGELFF.

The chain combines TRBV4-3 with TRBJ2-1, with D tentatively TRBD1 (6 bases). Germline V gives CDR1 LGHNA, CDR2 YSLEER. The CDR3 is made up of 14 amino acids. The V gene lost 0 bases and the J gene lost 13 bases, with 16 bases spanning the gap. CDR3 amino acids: CASSQDMTGPGQFF. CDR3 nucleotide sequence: TGCGCCAGCAGCCAAGATATGACAGGCCCGGGTCAGTTCTTC.

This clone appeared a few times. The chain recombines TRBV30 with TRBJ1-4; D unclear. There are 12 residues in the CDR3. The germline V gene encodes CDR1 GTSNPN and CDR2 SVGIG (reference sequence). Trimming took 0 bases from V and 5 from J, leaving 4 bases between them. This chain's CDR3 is CAWSVVNEKLFF. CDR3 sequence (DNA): TGTGCCTGGAGTGTCGTCAATGAAAAACTGTTTTTT. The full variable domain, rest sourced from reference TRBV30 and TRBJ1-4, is SQTIHQWPATLVQPVGSPLSLECTVEGTSNPNLYWYRQAAGRGLQLLFYSVGIGQISSEVPQNLSASRPQDRQFILSSKKLLLSDSGFYLCAWSVVNEKLFFGSGTQLSVL.

The CDR3 DNA reads TGCAGTGCTAGTGATCAGGGGATTTGGGAAAAACTGTTTTTT. Protein sequence: CSASDQGIWEKLFF. V and J are TRBV20-1 and TRBJ1-4, with D perhaps TRBD1 (6 bases). V was clipped by 3 bases and J by 8 bases, with 16 bases between them. The germline V gene encodes CDR1 DFQATT and CDR2 SNEGSKA (reference sequence). The CDR3 consists of 14 residues.

The CDR3 DNA sequence: TGTGCCAGCAGTTCCCTCCGCGAACTCGGGGAGACCCAGTACTTC. Translating gives CASSSLRELGETQYF. The chain is built from TRBV6-2 or TRBV6-3 and TRBJ2-5; no firm D call. Trimming removed 4 bases from V and 5 bases from J, with 17 bases in between. CDR3 size: 15 residues. Germline V lookup: CDR1 MNHEY, CDR2 SVGEGT.

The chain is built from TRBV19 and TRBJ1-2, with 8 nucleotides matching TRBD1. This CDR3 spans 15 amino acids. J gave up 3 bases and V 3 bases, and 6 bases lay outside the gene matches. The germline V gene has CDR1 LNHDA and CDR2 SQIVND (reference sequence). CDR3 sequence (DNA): TGTGCCAGTAGTATTCCCAGGGGGCGCGACTATGGCTACACCTTC. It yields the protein CASSIPRGRDYGYTF.

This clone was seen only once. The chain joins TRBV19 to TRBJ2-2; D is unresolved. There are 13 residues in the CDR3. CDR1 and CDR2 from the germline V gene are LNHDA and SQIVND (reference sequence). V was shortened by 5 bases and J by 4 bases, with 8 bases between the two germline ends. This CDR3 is CASSAELTGELFF. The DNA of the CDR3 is TGTGCCAGTAGTGCGGAGCTCACCGGGGAGCTGTTTTTT.

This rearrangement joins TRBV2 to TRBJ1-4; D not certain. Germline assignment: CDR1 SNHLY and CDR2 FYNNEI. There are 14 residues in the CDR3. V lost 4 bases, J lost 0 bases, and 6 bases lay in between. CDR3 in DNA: TGTGCCAGCAGTGCCCGTTCAACTAATGAAAAACTGTTTTTT. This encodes CASSARSTNEKLFF.